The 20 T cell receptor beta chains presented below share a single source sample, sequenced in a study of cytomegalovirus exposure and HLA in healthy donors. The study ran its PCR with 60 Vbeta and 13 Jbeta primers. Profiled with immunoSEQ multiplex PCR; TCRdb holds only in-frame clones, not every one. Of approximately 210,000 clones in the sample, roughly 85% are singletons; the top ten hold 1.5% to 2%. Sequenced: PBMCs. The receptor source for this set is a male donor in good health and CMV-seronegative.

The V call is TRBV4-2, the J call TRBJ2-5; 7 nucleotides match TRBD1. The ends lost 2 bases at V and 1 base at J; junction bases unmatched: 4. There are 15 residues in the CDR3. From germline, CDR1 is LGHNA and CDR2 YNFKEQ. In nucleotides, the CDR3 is TGTGCCAGCAGCCAATCGGGACAGCCCCAAGAGACCCAGTACTTC. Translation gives CASSQSGQPQETQYF.

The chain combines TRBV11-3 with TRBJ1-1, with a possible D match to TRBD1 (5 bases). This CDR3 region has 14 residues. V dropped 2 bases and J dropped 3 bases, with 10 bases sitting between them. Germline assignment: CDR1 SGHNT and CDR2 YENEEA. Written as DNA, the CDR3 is TGTGCCAGCAGCTTATCAGGGATGGACACTGAAGCTTTCTTT. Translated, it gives CASSLSGMDTEAFF. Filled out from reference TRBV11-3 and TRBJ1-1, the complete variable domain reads EAGVVQSPRYKIIEKKQPVAFWCNPISGHNTLYWYLQNLGQGPELLIRYENEEAVDDSQLPKDRFSAERLKGVDSTLKIQPAELGDSAVYLCASSLSGMDTEAFFGQGTRLTVV.

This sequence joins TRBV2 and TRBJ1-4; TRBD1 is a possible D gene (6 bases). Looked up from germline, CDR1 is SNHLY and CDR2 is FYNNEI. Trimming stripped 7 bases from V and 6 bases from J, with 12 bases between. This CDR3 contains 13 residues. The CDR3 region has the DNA TGTGCCAGCAAAATTAGACAGGATGAAAAACTGTTTTTT. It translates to CASKIRQDEKLFF.

The CDR3 bases are TGTGCCAGCAGGCCGACAGTAAGGCATGAAAAACTGTTTTTT. This translates into CASRPTVRHEKLFF. The rearrangement joins TRBV6-4 to TRBJ1-4, with D tentatively TRBD1 (5 bases). V lost 6 bases and J 6 bases, leaving 14 bases between the germline ends. CDR3 size: 14 residues. The V gene's germline CDR1 is MRHNA and CDR2 SNTAGT.

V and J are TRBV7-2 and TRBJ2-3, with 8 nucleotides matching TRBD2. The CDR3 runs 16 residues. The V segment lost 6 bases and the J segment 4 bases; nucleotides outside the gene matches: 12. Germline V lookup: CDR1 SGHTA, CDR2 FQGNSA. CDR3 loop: CASRSKTGGQADTQYF. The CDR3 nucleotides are TGTGCCAGCAGATCCAAAACGGGGGGGCAGGCAGATACGCAGTATTTT.

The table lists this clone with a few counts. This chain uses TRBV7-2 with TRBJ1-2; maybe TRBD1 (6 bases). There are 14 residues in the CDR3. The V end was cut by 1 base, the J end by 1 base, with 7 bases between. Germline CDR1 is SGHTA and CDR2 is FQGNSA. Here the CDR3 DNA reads TGTGCCAGCAGCTTAGACAGGGATAACTATGGCTACACCTTC. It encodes CASSLDRDNYGYTF.

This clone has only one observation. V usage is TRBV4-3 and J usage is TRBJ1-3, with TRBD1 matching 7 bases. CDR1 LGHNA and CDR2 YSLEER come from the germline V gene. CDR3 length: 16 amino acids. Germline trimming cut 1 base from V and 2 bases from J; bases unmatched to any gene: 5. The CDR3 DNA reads TGCGCCAGCAGCCAAGGACAGGGAACGGCTGGAAACACCATATATTTT. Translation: CASSQGQGTAGNTIYF.

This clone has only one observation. The CDR3 region has the DNA TGTGCCAGCAGTTACTCAGGGGTGGAAGAGACCCAGTACTTC. Its translation: CASSYSGVEETQYF. The rearrangement uses TRBV6-5 and TRBJ2-5, with TRBD1 as a possible D gene (5 bases). From germline, CDR1 is MNHEY and CDR2 SVGAGI. There are 14 residues in the CDR3. Trimming took off 0 bases at V and 3 bases at J, with 8 bases between the two ends.

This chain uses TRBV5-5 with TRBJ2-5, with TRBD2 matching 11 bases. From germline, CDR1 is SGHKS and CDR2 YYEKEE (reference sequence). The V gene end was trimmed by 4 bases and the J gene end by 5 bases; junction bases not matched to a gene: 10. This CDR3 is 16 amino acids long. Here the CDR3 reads CASSPVISGGGETQYF. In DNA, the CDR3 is TGTGCCAGCAGCCCAGTGATTAGCGGGGGGGGTGAGACCCAGTACTTC.

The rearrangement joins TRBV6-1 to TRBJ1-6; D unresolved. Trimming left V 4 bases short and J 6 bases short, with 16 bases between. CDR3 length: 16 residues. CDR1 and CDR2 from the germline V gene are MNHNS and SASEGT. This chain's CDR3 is CASSVRTPSTNSPLHF. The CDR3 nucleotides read TGTGCCAGCAGTGTTAGGACTCCCTCGACTAATTCACCCCTCCACTTT.

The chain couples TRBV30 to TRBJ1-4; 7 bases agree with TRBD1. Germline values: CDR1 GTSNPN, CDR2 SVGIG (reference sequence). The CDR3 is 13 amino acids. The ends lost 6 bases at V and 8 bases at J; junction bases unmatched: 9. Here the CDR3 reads CACKTGYLEKLFF. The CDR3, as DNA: TGTGCCTGCAAGACAGGGTATTTGGAAAAACTGTTTTTT.

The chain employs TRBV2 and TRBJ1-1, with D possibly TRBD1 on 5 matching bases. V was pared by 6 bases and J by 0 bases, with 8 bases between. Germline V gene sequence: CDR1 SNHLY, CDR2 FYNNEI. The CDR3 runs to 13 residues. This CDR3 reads CASRAGMNTEAFF. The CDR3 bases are TGTGCCAGCAGAGCAGGGATGAACACTGAAGCTTTCTTT.

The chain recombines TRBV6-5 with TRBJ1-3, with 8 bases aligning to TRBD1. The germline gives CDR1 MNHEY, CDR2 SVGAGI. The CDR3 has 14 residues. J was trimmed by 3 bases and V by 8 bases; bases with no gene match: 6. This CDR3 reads CASFKGTGGNTIYF. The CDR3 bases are TGTGCCAGCTTTAAAGGGACAGGTGGAAACACCATATATTTT.

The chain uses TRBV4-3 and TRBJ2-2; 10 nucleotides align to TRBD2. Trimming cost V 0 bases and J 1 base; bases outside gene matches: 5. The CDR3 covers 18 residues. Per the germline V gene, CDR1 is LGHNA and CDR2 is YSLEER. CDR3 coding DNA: TGCGCCAGCAGCCAAGAACCCGGACTAGCGGTGAACACCGGGGAGCTGTTTTTT. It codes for CASSQEPGLAVNTGELFF.

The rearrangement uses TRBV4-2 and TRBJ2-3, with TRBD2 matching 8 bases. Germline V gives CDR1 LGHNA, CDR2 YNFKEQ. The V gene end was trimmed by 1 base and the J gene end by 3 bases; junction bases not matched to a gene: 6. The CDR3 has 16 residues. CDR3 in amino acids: CASSQGGSGVTDTQYF. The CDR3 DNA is TGTGCCAGCAGCCAAGGAGGTAGCGGGGTGACAGATACGCAGTATTTT.

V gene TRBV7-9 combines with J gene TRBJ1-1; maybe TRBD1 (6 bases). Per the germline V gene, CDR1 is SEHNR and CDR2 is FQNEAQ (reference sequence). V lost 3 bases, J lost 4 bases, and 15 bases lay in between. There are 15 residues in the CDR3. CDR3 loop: CASSLGGQGSTEAFF. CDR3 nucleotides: TGTGCCAGCAGCTTGGGGGGGCAGGGCAGCACTGAAGCTTTCTTT.

The CDR3 bases are TGTGCCAGCAGCTTAGATGCAGCGGGCAGCTCCTACGAGCAGTACTTC. It yields the protein CASSLDAAGSSYEQYF. This chain uses TRBV11-2 with TRBJ2-7; weak D call: TRBD2 (6 bases). Trimming removed 0 bases from V and 0 bases from J, with 12 bases in between. CDR3 length: 16 amino acids. Germline lookup yields CDR1 SGHAT and CDR2 FQNNGV.

The CDR3 is CASWGGAEQYF. The CDR3 nucleotides read TGTGCCAGCTGGGGAGGCGCCGAGCAGTACTTC. The V gene is TRBV11-2, the J gene TRBJ2-7, with TRBD2 as a possible D gene (6 bases). The V gene lost 8 bases and the J gene lost 6 bases, with 11 bases spanning the gap. The CDR3 is made up of 11 amino acids. CDR1 and CDR2 from the germline V gene are SGHAT and FQNNGV.

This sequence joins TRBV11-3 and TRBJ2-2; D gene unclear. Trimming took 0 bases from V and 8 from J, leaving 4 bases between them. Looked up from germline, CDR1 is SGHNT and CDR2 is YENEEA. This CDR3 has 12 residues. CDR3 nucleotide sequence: TGTGCCAGCAGCTTAGATCTTGGGGAGCTGTTTTTT. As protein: CASSLDLGELFF.

The CDR3 loop reads CASSPETSSLTDTQYF. The CDR3 DNA follows: TGTGCCAGCAGCCCTGAGACTAGCAGCCTCACAGATACGCAGTATTTT. The V and J genes are TRBV5-6 and TRBJ2-3; 7 bases align to TRBD2. Looked up from germline, CDR1 is SGHDT and CDR2 is YYEEEE. The CDR3 loop spans 16 amino acids. V was clipped by 4 bases and J by 2 bases; unmatched bases: 10.